These 27 T cell receptor beta chains were sequenced from one sample in a study of blood T cell repertoires in COVID-19 (TCRdb year 2020). Library preparation employed the immunoSEQ multiplex PCR assay. In its TCRdb copy, this immuneACCESS table keeps in-frame sequences only and misses some clones. Where compared with another copy, unresolved V genes explain less than half of these, and the others have no known cause. The sample yields some 220,000 clones; around nine tenths were counted once. The ten largest make up approximately 12% of the sample. Sequencing was done on a sample of peripheral blood. These TCRs come from a woman between 18 and 29 years old who had recovered from COVID-19.

The rearrangement uses TRBV13 and TRBJ1-4; the D gene is possibly TRBD1 (5 bases). The V gene lost 8 bases and the J gene lost 8 bases, with 15 bases spanning the gap. Germline loops: CDR1 PRHDT, CDR2 FYEKMQ (reference sequence). The CDR3 runs to 13 residues. The chain's CDR3 is CASQGQGDEKLFF. CDR3 sequence (DNA): TGTGCCAGCCAGGGCCAGGGTGACGAAAAACTGTTTTTT.

This rearrangement joins TRBV28 to TRBJ2-7; 8 bases line up with TRBD1. The CDR3 consists of 15 residues. Germline trimming cut 5 bases from V and 0 bases from J; bases unmatched to any gene: 6. Germline V gene data show CDR1 as MDHEN and CDR2 as SYDVKM. CDR3 amino acids: CASSGQGKSSYEQYF. The CDR3 nucleotides are TGTGCCAGCAGTGGACAGGGTAAAAGCTCCTACGAGCAGTACTTC.

V usage is TRBV30 and J usage is TRBJ2-7; possibly TRBD2 for D (5 bases). The CDR3 has 13 amino acids. Trimming removed 4 bases from V and 3 bases from J, with 13 bases in between. Germline values: CDR1 GTSNPN, CDR2 SVGIG (reference sequence). In DNA form, the CDR3 reads TGTGCCTGGAAGAAGGACTGGTTCTACGAGCAGTACTTC. It yields the protein CAWKKDWFYEQYF.

This chain connects TRBV19 to TRBJ2-3; D unclear. CDR3 size: 13 residues. The germline V and J ends were trimmed by 3 bases and 0 bases, with 4 bases remaining between them. In germline, CDR1 is LNHDA, CDR2 SQIVND (reference sequence). The CDR3 spells CASSIPSTDTQYF. The DNA of the CDR3 is TGTGCCAGTAGTATTCCTAGCACAGATACGCAGTATTTT.

V usage is TRBV30 and J usage is TRBJ2-2, with a tentative D call TRBD2 (6 bases). V shed 4 bases and J shed 7 bases, with 22 bases lying between them. Germline V lookup: CDR1 GTSNPN, CDR2 SVGIG (reference sequence). The CDR3 length is 16 residues. The CDR3 is CAWNPPRRREIGELFF. The CDR3 coding sequence is TGTGCCTGGAATCCCCCCAGGCGGAGGGAAATCGGGGAGCTGTTTTTT.

On this clone: This sample includes further DNA sequences coding for the same CDR3. This chain connects TRBV5-4 to TRBJ1-2, with 10 bases matching TRBD1. Germline CDR1 reads SGHNT; CDR2 reads YYREEE (reference sequence). CDR3 length equals 13 residues. J lost 5 bases, V lost 4 bases, and 2 bases had no gene match. In DNA, the CDR3 is TGTGCCAGCAGCCCGGACAGGGGGTATGGCTACACCTTC. The encoded protein is CASSPDRGYGYTF.

The rearrangement links TRBV24-1 to TRBJ1-2; D gene unclear. CDR3 length equals 18 residues. V dropped 4 bases and J dropped 0 bases, with 20 bases sitting between them. Germline CDR1 KGHDR, CDR2 SFDVKD. CDR3 amino acids: CATSDPTSSQASNYGYTF. The CDR3 DNA follows: TGTGCCACCAGTGACCCCACTTCATCGCAGGCATCTAACTATGGCTACACCTTC.

The chain employs TRBV12-5 and TRBJ2-3, with TRBD1 identical over 7 bases. There are 17 residues in the CDR3. V was pared by 1 base and J by 4 bases, with 11 bases of the junction left unmatched. Germline V lookup: CDR1 LGHNT, CDR2 FRNRAP. The CDR3 DNA follows: TGTGCTAGTGGTTTGGGAAACAGACAGGGATCCCCAGATACGCAGTATTTT. This gives the protein CASGLGNRQGSPDTQYF.

The V and J genes are TRBV19 and TRBJ2-1, with a weak D call TRBD2 (5 bases). This CDR3 is built from 16 residues. Per germline, CDR1 LNHDA and CDR2 SQIVND (reference sequence). Trimming removed 3 bases from V and 7 bases from J, with 19 bases in between. The DNA of the CDR3 is TGTGCCAGTAGTATTGGGAGCGGCGGGTGGTTGAATGAGCAGTTCTTC. This translates into CASSIGSGGWLNEQFF.

The J gene is TRBJ2-7, the V gene TRBV4-3; 8 bases agree with TRBD2. Trimming at V came to 2 bases and at J to 2 bases, leaving 14 bases not matched to a gene. The CDR3 length is 18 residues. CDR1 and CDR2 (germline): LGHNA, YSLEER. CDR3 nucleotides: TGCGCCAGCAGCCAAAAAAGCCAGGGTAGCGGGGATACCTACGAGCAGTACTTC. This gives the protein CASSQKSQGSGDTYEQYF.

The gene calls are TRBV7-9 and TRBJ1-2; D is unresolved. Trimming removed 3 bases from V and 10 bases from J, with 15 bases in between. Germline values: CDR1 SEHNR, CDR2 FQNEAQ (reference sequence). The CDR3 spans 13 residues. This chain's CDR3 is CASSFESIVAYTF. Here the CDR3 DNA reads TGTGCCAGCAGCTTTGAGTCGATAGTCGCCTACACCTTC.

The rearrangement links TRBV9 to TRBJ2-3; a weak D match, TRBD1 (6 bases). The V end lost 0 bases, the J end lost 1 base, and 9 bases lay between the germline ends. CDR1 SGDLS and CDR2 YYNGEE come from the germline V gene. This CDR3 is built from 15 residues. The CDR3 reads CASSVVGHRTDTQYF. The CDR3 coding sequence is TGTGCCAGCAGCGTAGTGGGACACCGCACAGATACGCAGTATTTT. Together with reference TRBV9 and TRBJ2-3, the CDR3 gives the full variable domain: DSGVTQTPKHLITATGQRVTLRCSPRSGDLSVYWYQQSLDQGLQFLIQYYNGEERAKGNILERFSAQQFPDLHSELNLSSLELGDSALYFCASSVVGHRTDTQYFGPGTRLTVL.

J is TRBJ1-1 and V is TRBV7-3; TRBD1 might be the D (5 bases). Between the trimmed V and J ends, which lost 5 bases and 6 bases, there was a span of 28 bases. The germline V gene has CDR1 SGHTA and CDR2 FQGTGA. The CDR3 totals 18 residues. Written as DNA, the CDR3 is TGTGCCAGCAGCCAAACCCCCATAGGTAGTTGGGGAGGGGCTGAAGCTTTCTTT. Its protein product is CASSQTPIGSWGGAEAFF.

The rearrangement uses TRBV29-1 and TRBJ1-2, with D unclear. Germline lookup yields CDR1 SQVTM and CDR2 ANQGSEA. The CDR3 has 15 residues. V lost 7 bases, J lost 0 bases, and 18 bases lay in between. The CDR3 sequence: CSAKEPSYPNYGYTF. CDR3 sequence (DNA): TGCAGCGCAAAGGAGCCATCGTACCCTAACTATGGCTACACCTTC.

CDR3 in DNA: TGTGCCAGCAGCCTGGGGGACAGGGTTTTTGCTTTCTTT. This gives the protein CASSLGDRVFAFF. The rearrangement joins TRBV5-4 to TRBJ1-1; 9 bases fit TRBD1. The CDR3 spans 13 residues. The germline gives CDR1 SGHNT, CDR2 YYREEE (reference sequence). After removal of 4 bases from V and 11 bases from J, the junction contained 9 bases not matched to a gene.

Only a few counts were recorded for this clone. The chain has TRBV5-1 and TRBJ2-2; TRBD2 might be the D (6 bases). Germline V gene sequence: CDR1 SGHRS, CDR2 YFSETQ. V lost 0 bases, J lost 2 bases, and 8 bases lay in between. The CDR3 is 15 residues long. DNA of the CDR3: TGCGCCAGCAGCTTGGTGGACTATAACACCGGGGAGCTGTTTTTT. Protein product: CASSLVDYNTGELFF.

This sequence joins TRBV9 and TRBJ2-7, with unresolved D. Germline values: CDR1 SGDLS, CDR2 YYNGEE. Trimming shortened V by 0 bases and J by 6 bases, and 7 bases separated the two germline ends. This CDR3 spans 12 amino acids. The CDR3 DNA sequence: TGTGCCAGCAGCGTAGGAGATCGCGAGCAGTACTTC. This translates into CASSVGDREQYF.

The V gene is TRBV9, the J gene TRBJ1-5; a possible D gene is TRBD1 (5 bases). This CDR3 spans 14 amino acids. The V end lost 4 bases, the J end lost 5 bases, and 13 bases lay between the germline ends. The germline V gene has CDR1 SGDLS and CDR2 YYNGEE. This CDR3 is CASSPSVGDQPQHF. CDR3 DNA: TGTGCCAGCAGCCCTTCGGTAGGGGATCAGCCCCAGCATTTT.

V is TRBV10-2 and J is TRBJ2-6; D may be TRBD1 (5 bases). Germline lookup yields CDR1 WSHSY and CDR2 SAAADI. Trimming shortened V by 6 bases and J by 1 base, and 10 bases separated the two germline ends. The CDR3 has 15 amino acids. As DNA, the CDR3 is TGCGCCAGCAGCGCAGCAGGGTCTGGGGCCAACGTCCTGACTTTC. This encodes CASSAAGSGANVLTF.

The chain carries TRBV18 and TRBJ1-1; no firm D call. CDR3 length: 15 amino acids. The V gene lost 1 base and the J gene lost 8 bases, with 17 bases spanning the gap. Germline values: CDR1 KGHSH, CDR2 LQKENI. The CDR3 DNA is TGTGCCAGCTCACCACGATCAGGTTTTTTTTCCGAAGCTTTCTTT. Residues: CASSPRSGFFSEAFF.

This rearrangement joins TRBV6-2 or TRBV6-3 to TRBJ2-1; the match to TRBD1 covers 7 bases. Trimming took 4 bases from V and 5 from J; bases not matched to a gene: 2. The germline CDR1 and CDR2 sequences are MNHEY and SVGEGT. This CDR3 region has 13 residues. CDR3 DNA: TGTGCCAGCAGTTTCACAGGGGACAATGAGCAGTTCTTC. Protein: CASSFTGDNEQFF.

The gene calls are TRBV10-3 and TRBJ2-2, with 7 bases identical to TRBD1. Unmatched junction bases numbered 18, after V lost 9 bases and J lost 2 bases. CDR3 length: 18 residues. Germline-derived CDR1 and CDR2 are ENHRY and SYGVKD. For the CDR3, the DNA is TGTGCCATTACCCCGGGCCAGGGGGATTGCGTAAACACCGGGGAGCTGTTTTTT. This gives the protein CAITPGQGDCVNTGELFF.

This rearrangement joins TRBV10-2 to TRBJ1-2, with 8 bases matching TRBD1. CDR3 size: 12 residues. The J segment lost 5 bases and the V segment lost 4 bases, leaving 0 bases of the junction unmatched. Germline CDR1 is WSHSY and CDR2 is SAAADI. The DNA for the CDR3 is TGCGCCAGCAGTGGGACAGGGTATGGCTACACCTTC. Its protein product is CASSGTGYGYTF.

V and J are TRBV29-1 and TRBJ1-1, with D uncertain. This CDR3 has 13 residues. V shed 7 bases and J shed 0 bases, with 12 bases lying between them. Germline V gene data show CDR1 as SQVTM and CDR2 as ANQGSEA. CDR3 bases: TGCAGCGGTCGGAGAGAAATGAACACTGAAGCTTTCTTT. This encodes CSGRREMNTEAFF.

The chain has TRBV11-2 and TRBJ2-5; 7 bases are a match to TRBD2. The germline CDR1 and CDR2 sequences are SGHAT and FQNNGV. The junction had 11 bases not matched to a gene; V was cut back by 5 bases and J by 5 bases. This CDR3 comprises 15 residues. The CDR3 loop reads CASSPQGGAGETQYF. The CDR3, as DNA: TGTGCCAGCAGCCCCCAGGGAGGGGCTGGGGAGACCCAGTACTTC. Based on the CDR3 plus reference TRBV11-2 and TRBJ2-5, the full variable domain is EAGVAQSPRYKIIEKRQSVAFWCNPISGHATLYWYQQILGQGPKLLIQFQNNGVVDDSQLPKDRFSAERLKGVDSTLKIQPAKLEDSAVYLCASSPQGGAGETQYFGPGTRLLVL.

This clone came up a few times. This chain links TRBV5-3 with TRBJ1-2, with a tentative D call TRBD1 (6 bases). TRBV5-3 counts as an open reading frame of uncertain function. The V and J ends lost 1 base and 7 bases respectively, with 11 bases between them. This CDR3 has 13 amino acids. CDR3 loop: CARSLNRAVGYTF. The CDR3, as DNA: TGTGCCAGAAGCTTGAACAGGGCAGTTGGCTACACCTTC.

V usage is TRBV25-1 and J usage is TRBJ2-3; D not resolved. The CDR3 has 14 amino acids. CDR1 and CDR2 from the germline V gene are MGHDK and SYGVNS. Deletions cut 2 bases from V and 5 bases from J, with 11 bases between. CDR3 sequence: CASSEKENGDTQYF. CDR3 bases: TGTGCCAGCAGTGAAAAAGAAAACGGAGATACGCAGTATTTT.